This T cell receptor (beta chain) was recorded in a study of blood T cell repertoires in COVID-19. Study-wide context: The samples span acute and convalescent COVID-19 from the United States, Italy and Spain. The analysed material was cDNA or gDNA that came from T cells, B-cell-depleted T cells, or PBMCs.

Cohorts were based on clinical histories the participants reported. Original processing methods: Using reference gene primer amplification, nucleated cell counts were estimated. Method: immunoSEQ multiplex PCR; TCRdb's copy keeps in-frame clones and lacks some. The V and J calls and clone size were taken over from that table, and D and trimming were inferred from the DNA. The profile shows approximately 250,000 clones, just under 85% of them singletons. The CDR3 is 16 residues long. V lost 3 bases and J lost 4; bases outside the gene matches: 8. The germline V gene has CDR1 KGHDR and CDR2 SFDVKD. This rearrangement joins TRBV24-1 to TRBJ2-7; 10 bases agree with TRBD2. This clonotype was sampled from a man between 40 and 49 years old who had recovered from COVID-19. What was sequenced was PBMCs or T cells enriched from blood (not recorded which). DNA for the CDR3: TGTGCCACCAGTGATGCCGCTAGCGGGAGCGGTTACGAGCAGTACTTC. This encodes CATSDAASGSGYEQYF.